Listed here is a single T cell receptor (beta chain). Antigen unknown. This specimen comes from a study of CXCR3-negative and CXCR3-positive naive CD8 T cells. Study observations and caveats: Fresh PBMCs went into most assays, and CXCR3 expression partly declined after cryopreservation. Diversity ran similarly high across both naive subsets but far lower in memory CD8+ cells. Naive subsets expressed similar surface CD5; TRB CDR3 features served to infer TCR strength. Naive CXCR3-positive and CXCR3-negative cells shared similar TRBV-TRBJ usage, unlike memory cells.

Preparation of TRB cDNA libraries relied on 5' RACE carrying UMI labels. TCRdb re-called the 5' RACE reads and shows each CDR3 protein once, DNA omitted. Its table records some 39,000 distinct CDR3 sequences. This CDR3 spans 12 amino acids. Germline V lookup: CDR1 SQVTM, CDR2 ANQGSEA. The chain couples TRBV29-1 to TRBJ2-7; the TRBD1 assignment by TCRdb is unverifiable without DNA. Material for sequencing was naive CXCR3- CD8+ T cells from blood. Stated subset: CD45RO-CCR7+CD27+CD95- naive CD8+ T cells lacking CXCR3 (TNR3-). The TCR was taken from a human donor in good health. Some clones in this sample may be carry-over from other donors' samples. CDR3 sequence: CPPHGDVDEQYF.